This is a list of T cell receptor beta chains from one sample in a study of blood T cell repertoires in COVID-19. The repertoire was sequenced with immunoSEQ multiplex PCR; TCRdb's copy has only in-frame clones and lacks some. The sample shows about 48,000 clones, about nine tenths of them seen only once. Sequencing used peripheral blood. Receptors were obtained from a woman aged 80 or over with COVID-19, enrolled during active disease. CDR3s include the opening cysteine and the closing phenylalanine or tryptophan. D genes are given only for firm matches. Clone sizes are given selectively: once, few, many, or a class where the clone is expanded.

J gene	clone size	D gene	V gene	CDR3 protein	CDR3 DNA
TRBJ1-5	-	TRBD1	TRBV29-1	CSVATGDLLPQHF	TGCAGCGTAGCCACAGGGGATCTCTTGCCCCAGCATTTT
TRBJ1-2	-	-	TRBV5-4	CASSLDTNYGYTF	TGTGCCAGCAGCTTGGACACAAACTATGGCTACACCTTC
TRBJ2-1	-	-	TRBV7-7	CASSPNPGTSNEQFF	TGTGCTAGCAGCCCAAACCCCGGGACTTCAAATGAGCAGTTCTTC
TRBJ2-1	-	TRBD2	TRBV6-5	CASRLAGGSYNEQFF	TGTGCCAGCAGACTAGCGGGAGGGTCCTACAATGAGCAGTTCTTC
TRBJ1-1	-	TRBD1	TRBV6-5	CASSYRGTGSNTEAFF	TGTGCCAGCAGTTACCGGGGGACAGGGTCGAACACTGAAGCTTTCTTT
TRBJ1-5	-	-	TRBV29-1	CSVEKFSTGQGPQHF	TGCAGCGTCGAGAAATTCTCGACAGGTCAGGGGCCCCAGCATTTT
TRBJ1-1	-	-	TRBV6-1	CASSEGWATEAFF	TGTGCCAGCAGTGAAGGGTGGGCCACTGAAGCTTTCTTT
TRBJ1-6	few	-	TRBV28	CASRGSSSYNSPLHF	TGTGCCAGCAGGGGCAGTAGCTCCTATAATTCACCCCTCCACTTT
TRBJ2-7	-	-	TRBV12-3/TRBV12-4	CASSFRQVYEQYF	TGTGCCAGCAGTTTCAGGCAAGTCTACGAGCAGTACTTC
TRBJ1-4	-	TRBD1	TRBV30	CAWRGQGVGKLFF	TGTGCCTGGAGGGGACAGGGTGTCGGAAAACTGTTTTTT
TRBJ1-2	-	TRBD1	TRBV19	CASSPGTGFGYTF	TGTGCCAGTAGTCCCGGGACAGGGTTTGGCTACACCTTC
TRBJ2-5	-	-	TRBV15	CATTEGLIRETQYF	TGTGCCACCACAGAGGGTCTTATTCGGGAGACCCAGTACTTC
TRBJ2-7	-	TRBD2	TRBV15	CATSRGGGGSYEQYF	TGTGCCACCAGCAGAGGCGGGGGGGGGTCCTACGAGCAGTACTTC
TRBJ2-7	once	-	TRBV30	CAWSLLPYEQYF	TGTGCCTGGAGCCTCCTCCCCTACGAGCAGTACTTC
TRBJ1-6	once	-	TRBV14	CASSRLGGRNSPLHF	TGTGCCAGCAGCCGACTTGGGGGCCGGAATTCACCCCTCCACTTT
TRBJ2-4	-	-	TRBV28	CASSRGLAKNIQYF	TGTGCCAGCAGTCGGGGGTTGGCCAAAAACATTCAGTACTTC
TRBJ1-5	-	-	TRBV18	CASSRREQRNQPQHF	TGTGCCAGCTCCCGAAGGGAGCAGCGCAATCAGCCCCAGCATTTT